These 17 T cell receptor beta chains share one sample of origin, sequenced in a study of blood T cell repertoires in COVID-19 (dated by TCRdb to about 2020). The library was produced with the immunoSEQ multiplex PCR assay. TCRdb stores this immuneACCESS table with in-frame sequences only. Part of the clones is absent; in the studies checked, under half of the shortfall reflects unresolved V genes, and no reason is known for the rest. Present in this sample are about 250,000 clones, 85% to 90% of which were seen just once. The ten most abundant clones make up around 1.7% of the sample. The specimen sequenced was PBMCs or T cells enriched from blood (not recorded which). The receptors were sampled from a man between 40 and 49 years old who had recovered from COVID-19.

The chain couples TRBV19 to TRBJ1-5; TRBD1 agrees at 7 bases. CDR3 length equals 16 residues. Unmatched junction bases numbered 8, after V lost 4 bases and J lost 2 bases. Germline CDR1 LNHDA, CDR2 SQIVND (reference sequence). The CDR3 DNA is TGTGCCAGTAGTAGGCGGACAGGAAGGGGCAATCAGCCCCAGCATTTT. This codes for CASSRRTGRGNQPQHF. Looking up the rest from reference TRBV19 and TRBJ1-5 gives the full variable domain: DGGITQSPKYLFRKEGQNVTLSCEQNLNHDAMYWYRQDPGQGLRLIYYSQIVNDFQKGDIAEGYSVSREKKESFPLTVTSAQKNPTAFYLCASSRRTGRGNQPQHFGDGTRLSIL.

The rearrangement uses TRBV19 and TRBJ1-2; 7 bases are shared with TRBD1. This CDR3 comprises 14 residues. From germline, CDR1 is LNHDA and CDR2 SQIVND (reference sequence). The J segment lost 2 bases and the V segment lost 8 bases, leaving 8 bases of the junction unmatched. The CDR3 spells CASRGLGQNYGYTF. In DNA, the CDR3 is TGTGCCAGTCGAGGATTGGGACAGAACTATGGCTACACCTTC.

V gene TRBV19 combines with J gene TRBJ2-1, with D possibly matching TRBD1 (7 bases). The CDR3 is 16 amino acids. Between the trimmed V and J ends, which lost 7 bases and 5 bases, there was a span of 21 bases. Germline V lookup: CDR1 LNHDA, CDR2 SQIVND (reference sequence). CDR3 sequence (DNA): TGTGCCAGTAAGAGACAGGGAGGCCCGGAAAACAATGAGCAGTTCTTC. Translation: CASKRQGGPENNEQFF.

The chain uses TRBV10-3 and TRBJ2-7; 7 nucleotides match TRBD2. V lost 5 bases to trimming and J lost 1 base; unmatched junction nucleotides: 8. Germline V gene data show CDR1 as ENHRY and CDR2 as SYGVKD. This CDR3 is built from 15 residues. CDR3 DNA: TGTGCCATCAGTACAGCGGGAAAAGGGTCCTACGAGCAGTACTTC. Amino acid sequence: CAISTAGKGSYEQYF.

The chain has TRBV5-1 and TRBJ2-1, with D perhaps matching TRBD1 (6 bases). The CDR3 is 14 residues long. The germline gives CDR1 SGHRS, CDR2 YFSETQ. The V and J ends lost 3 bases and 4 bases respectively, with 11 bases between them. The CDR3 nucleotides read TGCGCCAGCAGCTCAACGGGACATTACAATGAGCAGTTCTTC. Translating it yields CASSSTGHYNEQFF.

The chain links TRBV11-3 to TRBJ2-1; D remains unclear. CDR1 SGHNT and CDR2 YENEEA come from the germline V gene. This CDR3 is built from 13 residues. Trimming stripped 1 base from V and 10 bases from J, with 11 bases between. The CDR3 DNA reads TGTGCCAGCAGCTTAGTTAAGCGTGGCGAGCAGTTCTTC. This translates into CASSLVKRGEQFF.

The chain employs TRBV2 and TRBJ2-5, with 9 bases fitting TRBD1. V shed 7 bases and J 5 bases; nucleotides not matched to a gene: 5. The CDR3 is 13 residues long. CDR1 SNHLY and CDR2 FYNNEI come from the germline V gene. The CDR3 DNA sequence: TGTGCCAGCAATCGGGACAGGGCGGAGACCCAGTACTTC. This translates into CASNRDRAETQYF.

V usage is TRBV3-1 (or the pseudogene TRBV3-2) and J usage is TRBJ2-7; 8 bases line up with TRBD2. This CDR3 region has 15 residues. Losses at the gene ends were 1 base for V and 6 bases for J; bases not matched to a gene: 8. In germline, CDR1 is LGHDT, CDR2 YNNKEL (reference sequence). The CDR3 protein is CASSQAGGPDLEQYF. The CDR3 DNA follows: TGTGCCAGCAGCCAAGCGGGGGGGCCCGACCTCGAGCAGTACTTC.

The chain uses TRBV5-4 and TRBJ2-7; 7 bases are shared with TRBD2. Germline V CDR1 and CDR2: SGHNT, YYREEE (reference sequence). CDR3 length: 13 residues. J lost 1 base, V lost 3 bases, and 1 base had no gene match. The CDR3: CASSSGGSYEQYF. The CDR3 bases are TGTGCCAGCAGCTCGGGGGGATCCTACGAGCAGTACTTC.

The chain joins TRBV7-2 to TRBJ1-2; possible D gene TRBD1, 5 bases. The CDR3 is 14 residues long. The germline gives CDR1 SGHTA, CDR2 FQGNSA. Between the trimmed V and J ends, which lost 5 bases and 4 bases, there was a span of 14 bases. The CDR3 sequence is CASSPNSGGYGYTF. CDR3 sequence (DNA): TGTGCCAGCAGCCCAAACAGCGGGGGCTATGGCTACACCTTC.

The CDR3 region is CASSTGQPNEKLFF. The CDR3 bases are TGTGCCAGCAGTACGGGACAGCCTAATGAAAAACTGTTTTTT. The chain joins TRBV28 to TRBJ1-4, with 7 bases fitting TRBD1. The CDR3 sequence is 14 residues long. Germline V gene data show CDR1 as MDHEN and CDR2 as SYDVKM. The trim removed 5 bases at V and 3 bases at J, leaving 3 bases unmatched.

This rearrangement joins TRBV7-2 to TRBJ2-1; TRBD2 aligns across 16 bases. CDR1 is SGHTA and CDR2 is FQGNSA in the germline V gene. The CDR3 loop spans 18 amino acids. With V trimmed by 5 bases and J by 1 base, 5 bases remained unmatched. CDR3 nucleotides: TGTGCCAGCAGCGCGGGGACTAGCGGGAGGGGGTCCTACAATGAGCAGTTCTTC. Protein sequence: CASSAGTSGRGSYNEQFF. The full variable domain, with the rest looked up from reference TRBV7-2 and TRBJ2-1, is GAGVSQSPSNKVTEKGKDVELRCDPISGHTALYWYRQSLGQGLEFLIYFQGNSAPDKSGLPSDRFSAERTGGSVSTLTIQRTQQEDSAVYLCASSAGTSGRGSYNEQFFGPGTRLTVL.

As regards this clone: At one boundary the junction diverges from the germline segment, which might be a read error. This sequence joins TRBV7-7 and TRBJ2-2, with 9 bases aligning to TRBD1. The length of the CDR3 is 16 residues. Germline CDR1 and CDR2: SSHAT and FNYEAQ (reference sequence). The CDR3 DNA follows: TGTGCTAGCAGCCGGGGACAGGGAGCGAACACCGGGGAGCTGTTTTTT. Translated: CASSRGQGANTGELFF.

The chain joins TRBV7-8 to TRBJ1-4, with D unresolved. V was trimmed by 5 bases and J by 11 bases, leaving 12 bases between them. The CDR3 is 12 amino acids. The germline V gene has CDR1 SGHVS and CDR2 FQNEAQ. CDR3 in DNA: TGTGCCAGCAGCCCCAGAGGAGGGAAACTGTTTTTT. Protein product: CASSPRGGKLFF.

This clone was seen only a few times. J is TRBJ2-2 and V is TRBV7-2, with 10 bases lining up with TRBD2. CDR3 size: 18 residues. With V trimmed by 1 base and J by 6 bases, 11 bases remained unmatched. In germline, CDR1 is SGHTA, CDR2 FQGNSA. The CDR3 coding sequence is TGTGCCAGCAGCTTAGTCAGCCTAGCGGGAGCCCTCGCCGGGGAGCTGTTTTTT. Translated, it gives CASSLVSLAGALAGELFF. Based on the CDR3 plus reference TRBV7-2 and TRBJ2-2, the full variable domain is GAGVSQSPSNKVTEKGKDVELRCDPISGHTALYWYRQSLGQGLEFLIYFQGNSAPDKSGLPSDRFSAERTGGSVSTLTIQRTQQEDSAVYLCASSLVSLAGALAGELFFGEGSRLTVL.

The CDR3 nucleotides read TGTGCCAGTAGAGTAGGACTAGCCCCCGGGGAGCTGTTTTTT. Protein product: CASRVGLAPGELFF. The chain combines TRBV19 with TRBJ2-2; TRBD2 agrees at 8 bases. V lost 6 bases to trimming and J lost 6 bases; unmatched junction nucleotides: 6. The germline CDR1 and CDR2 sequences are LNHDA and SQIVND (reference sequence). This CDR3 has 14 residues.

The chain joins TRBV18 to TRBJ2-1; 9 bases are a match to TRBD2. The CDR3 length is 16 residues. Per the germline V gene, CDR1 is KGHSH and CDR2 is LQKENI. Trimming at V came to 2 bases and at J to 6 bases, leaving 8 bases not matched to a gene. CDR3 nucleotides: TGTGCCAGCTCACCATTGTTAAGTAGCGGGGGCAATGAGCAGTTCTTC. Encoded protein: CASSPLLSSGGNEQFF.